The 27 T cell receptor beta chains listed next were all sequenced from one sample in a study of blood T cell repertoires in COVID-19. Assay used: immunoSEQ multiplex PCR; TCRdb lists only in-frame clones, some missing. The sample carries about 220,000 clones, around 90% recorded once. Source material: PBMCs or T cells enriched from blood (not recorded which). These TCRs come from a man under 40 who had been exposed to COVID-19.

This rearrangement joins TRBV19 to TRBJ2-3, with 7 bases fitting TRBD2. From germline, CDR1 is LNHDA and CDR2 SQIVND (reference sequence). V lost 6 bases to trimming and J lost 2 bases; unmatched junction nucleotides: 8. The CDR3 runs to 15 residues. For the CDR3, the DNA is TGTGCCAGTAGATTTGGGGGGGAGGACACAGATACGCAGTATTTT. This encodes CASRFGGEDTDTQYF.

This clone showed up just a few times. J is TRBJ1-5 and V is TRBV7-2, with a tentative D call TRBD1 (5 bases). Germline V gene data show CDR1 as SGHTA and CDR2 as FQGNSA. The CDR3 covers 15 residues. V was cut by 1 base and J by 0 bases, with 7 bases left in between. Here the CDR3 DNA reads TGTGCCAGCAGCTTAGTAGGGGATAGCAATCAGCCCCAGCATTTT. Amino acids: CASSLVGDSNQPQHF.

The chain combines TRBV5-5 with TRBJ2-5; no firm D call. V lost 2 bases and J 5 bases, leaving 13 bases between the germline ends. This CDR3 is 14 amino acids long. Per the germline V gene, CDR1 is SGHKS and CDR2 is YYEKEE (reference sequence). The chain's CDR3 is CASSLKSLEETQYF. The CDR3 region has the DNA TGTGCCAGCAGCTTAAAATCCCTGGAGGAGACCCAGTACTTC. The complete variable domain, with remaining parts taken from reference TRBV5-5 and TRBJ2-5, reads DAGVTQSPTHLIKTRGQQVTLRCSPISGHKSVSWYQQVLGQGPQFIFQYYEKEERGRGNFPDRFSARQFPNYSSELNVNALLLGDSALYLCASSLKSLEETQYFGPGTRLLVL.

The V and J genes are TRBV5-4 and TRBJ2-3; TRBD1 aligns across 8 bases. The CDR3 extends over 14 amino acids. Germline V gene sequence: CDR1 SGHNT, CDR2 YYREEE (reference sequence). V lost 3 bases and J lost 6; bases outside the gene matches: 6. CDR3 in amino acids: CASSSGQGWDTQYF. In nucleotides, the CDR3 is TGTGCCAGCAGCTCAGGACAGGGTTGGGATACGCAGTATTTT.

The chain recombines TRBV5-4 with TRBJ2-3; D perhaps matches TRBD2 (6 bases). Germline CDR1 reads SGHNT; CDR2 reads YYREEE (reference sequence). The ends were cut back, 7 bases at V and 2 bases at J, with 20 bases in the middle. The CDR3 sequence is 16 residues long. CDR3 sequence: CASGGSDRGATDTQYF. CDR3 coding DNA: TGTGCCAGCGGGGGGTCCGATAGAGGGGCCACAGATACGCAGTATTTT.

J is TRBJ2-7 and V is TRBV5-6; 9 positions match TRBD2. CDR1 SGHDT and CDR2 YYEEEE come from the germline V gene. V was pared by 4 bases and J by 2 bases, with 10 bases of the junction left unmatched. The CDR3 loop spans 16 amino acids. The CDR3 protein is CASSPGGGGKAYEQYF. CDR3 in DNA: TGTGCCAGCAGCCCCGGCGGGGGGGGAAAGGCCTACGAGCAGTACTTC.

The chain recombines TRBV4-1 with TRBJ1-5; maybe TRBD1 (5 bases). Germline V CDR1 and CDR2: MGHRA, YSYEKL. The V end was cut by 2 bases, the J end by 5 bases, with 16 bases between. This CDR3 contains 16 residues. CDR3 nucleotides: TGCGCCAGCAGCCAATTAGGCCTACGGGGGGATCAGCCCCAGCATTTT. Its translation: CASSQLGLRGDQPQHF.

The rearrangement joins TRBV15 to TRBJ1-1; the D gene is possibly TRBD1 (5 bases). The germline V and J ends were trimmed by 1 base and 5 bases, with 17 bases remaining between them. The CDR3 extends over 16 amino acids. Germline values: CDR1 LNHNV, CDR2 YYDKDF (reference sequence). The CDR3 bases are TGTGCCACCAGCAGAGTTGCAGGGTATAGGAAGACTGAAGCTTTCTTT. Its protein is CATSRVAGYRKTEAFF.

In DNA, the CDR3 is TGCAGCGTTAAGGAGCGGGGCCCCACAGATACGCAGTATTTT. The encoded protein is CSVKERGPTDTQYF. The chain recombines TRBV29-1 with TRBJ2-3, with 7 bases matching TRBD2. Germline V lookup: CDR1 SQVTM, CDR2 ANQGSEA. Germline trimming cut 5 bases from V and 2 bases from J; bases unmatched to any gene: 7. The CDR3 totals 14 residues.

CDR3 coding DNA: TGTGCCAGCAGCCGGACTAGCGGCCTTTACGAGCAGTACTTC. Protein product: CASSRTSGLYEQYF. The V and J genes are TRBV6-2 or TRBV6-3 and TRBJ2-7, with 10 bases that match TRBD2. Germline V gene sequence: CDR1 MNHEY, CDR2 SVGEGT. With 6 bases clipped from V and 4 bases from J, the junction kept 6 bases outside the gene matches. The CDR3 contains 14 residues.

This CDR3 reads CASSFRPSNGPDTQYF. CDR3 bases: TGTGCCAGCAGTTTCCGGCCCAGCAATGGGCCAGATACGCAGTATTTT. The chain has TRBV28 and TRBJ2-3; D not certain. Germline loops: CDR1 MDHEN, CDR2 SYDVKM. The CDR3 is made up of 16 amino acids. V lost 3 bases and J 4 bases, leaving 17 bases between the germline ends.

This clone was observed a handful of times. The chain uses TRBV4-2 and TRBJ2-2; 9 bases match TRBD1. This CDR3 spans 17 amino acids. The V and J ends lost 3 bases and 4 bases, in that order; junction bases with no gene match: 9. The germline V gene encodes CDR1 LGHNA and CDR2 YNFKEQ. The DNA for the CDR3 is TGTGCCAGCAGCCATAAGCCGGGACAGGGCGGCACCGGGGAGCTGTTTTTT. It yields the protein CASSHKPGQGGTGELFF.

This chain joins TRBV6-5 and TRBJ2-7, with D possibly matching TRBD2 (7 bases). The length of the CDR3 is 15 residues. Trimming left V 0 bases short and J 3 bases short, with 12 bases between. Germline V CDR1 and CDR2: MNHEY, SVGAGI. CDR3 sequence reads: CASSYSSGGRYEQYF. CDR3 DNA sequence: TGTGCCAGCAGTTACTCCTCGGGGGGCCGCTACGAGCAGTACTTC.

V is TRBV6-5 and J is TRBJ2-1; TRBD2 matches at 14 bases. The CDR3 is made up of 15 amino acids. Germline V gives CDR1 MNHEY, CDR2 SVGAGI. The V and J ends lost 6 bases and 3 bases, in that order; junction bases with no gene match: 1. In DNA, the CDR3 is TGTGCCAGCAGAGGGACTAGCGGGGGCTACAATGAGCAGTTCTTC. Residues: CASRGTSGGYNEQFF.

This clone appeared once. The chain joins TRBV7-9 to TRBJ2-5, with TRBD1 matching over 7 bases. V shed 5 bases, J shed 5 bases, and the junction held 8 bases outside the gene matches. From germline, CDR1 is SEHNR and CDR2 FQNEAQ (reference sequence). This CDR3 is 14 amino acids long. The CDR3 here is CASSGTGAWETQYF. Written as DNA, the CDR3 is TGTGCCAGCAGCGGCACAGGGGCGTGGGAGACCCAGTACTTC. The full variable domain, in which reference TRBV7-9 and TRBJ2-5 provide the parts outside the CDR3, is DTGVSQNPRHKITKRGQNVTFRCDPISEHNRLYWYRQTLGQGPEFLTYFQNEAQLEKSRLLSDRFSAERPKGSFSTLEIQRTEQGDSAMYLCASSGTGAWETQYFGPGTRLLVL.

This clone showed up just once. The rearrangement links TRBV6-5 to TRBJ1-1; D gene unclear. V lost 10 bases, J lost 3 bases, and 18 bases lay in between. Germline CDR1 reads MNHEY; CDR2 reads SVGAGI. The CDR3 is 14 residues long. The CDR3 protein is CATRPPRRDTEAFF. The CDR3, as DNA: TGTGCCACCAGACCACCGCGGAGGGACACTGAAGCTTTCTTT.

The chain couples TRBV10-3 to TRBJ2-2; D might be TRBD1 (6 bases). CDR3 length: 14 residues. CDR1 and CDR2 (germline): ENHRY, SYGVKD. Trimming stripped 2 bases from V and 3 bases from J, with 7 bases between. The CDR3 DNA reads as TGTGCCATCAGTGAGGGACAGCACACCGGGGAGCTGTTTTTT. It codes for CAISEGQHTGELFF.

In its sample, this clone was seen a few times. CDR3 DNA sequence: TGTGCCAGCAGCTTAAATTCTAAGCAGCCCCAGCATTTT. Protein sequence: CASSLNSKQPQHF. The chain carries TRBV7-6 and TRBJ1-5, with unresolved D. Germline CDR1 and CDR2: SGHVS and FNYEAQ. V dropped 2 bases and J dropped 7 bases, with 9 bases sitting between them. The CDR3 length is 13 residues.

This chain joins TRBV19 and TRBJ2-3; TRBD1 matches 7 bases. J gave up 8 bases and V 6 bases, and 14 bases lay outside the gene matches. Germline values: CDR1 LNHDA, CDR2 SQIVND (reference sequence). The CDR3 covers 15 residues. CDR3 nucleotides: TGTGCCAGTAGGGGGGTGGTGGGACAGCCCTCTACGCAGTATTTT. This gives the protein CASRGVVGQPSTQYF.

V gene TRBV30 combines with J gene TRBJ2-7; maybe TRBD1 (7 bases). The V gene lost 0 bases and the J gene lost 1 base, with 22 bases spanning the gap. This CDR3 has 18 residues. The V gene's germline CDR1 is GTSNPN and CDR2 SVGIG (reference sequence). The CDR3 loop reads CAWSVRRDRGVKSYEQYF. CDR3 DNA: TGTGCCTGGAGTGTAAGGAGGGACAGAGGGGTAAAATCCTACGAGCAGTACTTC.

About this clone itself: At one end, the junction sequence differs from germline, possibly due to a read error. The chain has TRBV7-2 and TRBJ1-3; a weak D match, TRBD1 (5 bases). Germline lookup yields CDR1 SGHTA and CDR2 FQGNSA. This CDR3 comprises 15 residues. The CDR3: CASRLGWGRGNTIYF. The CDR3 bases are TGTGCCAGCAGGTTAGGGTGGGGCAGAGGAAACACCATATATTTT. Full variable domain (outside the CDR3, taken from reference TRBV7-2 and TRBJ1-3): GAGVSQSPSNKVTEKGKDVELRCDPISGHTALYWYRQSLGQGLEFLIYFQGNSAPDKSGLPSDRFSAERTGGSVSTLTIQRTQQEDSAVYLCASRLGWGRGNTIYFGEGSWLTVV.

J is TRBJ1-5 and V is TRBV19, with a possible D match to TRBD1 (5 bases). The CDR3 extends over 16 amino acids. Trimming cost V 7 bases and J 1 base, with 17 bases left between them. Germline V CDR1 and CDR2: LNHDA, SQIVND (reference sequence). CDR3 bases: TGTGCCAGTACCGGGGGACGAGAATCGAGCAATCAGCCCCAGCATTTT. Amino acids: CASTGGRESSNQPQHF.

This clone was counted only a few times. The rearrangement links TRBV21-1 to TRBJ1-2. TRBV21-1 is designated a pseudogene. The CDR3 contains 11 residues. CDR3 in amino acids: CASTPRNGYTF. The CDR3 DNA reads TGTGCCAGCACCCCTCGTAATGGCTACACCTTC.

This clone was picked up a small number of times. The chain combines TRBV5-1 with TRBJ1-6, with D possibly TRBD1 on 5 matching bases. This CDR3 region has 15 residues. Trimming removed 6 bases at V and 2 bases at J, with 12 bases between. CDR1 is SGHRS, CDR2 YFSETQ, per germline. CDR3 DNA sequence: TGCGCCAGCACCCTGGGGGGGGCCTATAATTCACCCCTCCACTTT. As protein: CASTLGGAYNSPLHF.

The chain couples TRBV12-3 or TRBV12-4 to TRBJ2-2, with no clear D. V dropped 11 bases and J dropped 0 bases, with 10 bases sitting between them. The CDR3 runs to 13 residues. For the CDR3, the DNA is TGTGCCGGTAGTCTCTCGAACACCGGGGAGCTGTTTTTT. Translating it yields CAGSLSNTGELFF.

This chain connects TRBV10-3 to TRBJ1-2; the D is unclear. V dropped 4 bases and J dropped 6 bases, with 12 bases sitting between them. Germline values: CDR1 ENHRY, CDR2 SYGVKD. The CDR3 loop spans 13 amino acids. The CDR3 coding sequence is TGTGCCATCAGTGTCGACACCTCGGATGGCTACACCTTC. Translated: CAISVDTSDGYTF.

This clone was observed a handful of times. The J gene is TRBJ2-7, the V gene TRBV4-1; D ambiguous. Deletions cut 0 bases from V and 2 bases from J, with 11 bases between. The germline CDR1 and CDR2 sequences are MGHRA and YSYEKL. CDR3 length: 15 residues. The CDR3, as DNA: TGCGCCAGCAGCCAAGAAACGCAGGTTGCCTACGAGCAGTACTTC. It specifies CASSQETQVAYEQYF.